Following are 9 T cell receptor beta chains from one sample sequenced in a study of T cell responses to AZD1222 COVID-19 vaccine. This table comes from immunoSEQ multiplex PCR, and its TCRdb copy is limited to in-frame clones, with some not included. The data contain 26,000 or so clones, around 87% of them singletons. Material: peripheral blood, obtained 28 days after the second AZD1222 dose. The receptors come from an adult who received the AZD1222 COVID-19 vaccine.

This clone was recorded once. This sequence joins TRBV7-9 and TRBJ2-3, with D perhaps TRBD1 (5 bases). Germline CDR1 reads SEHNR; CDR2 reads FQNEAQ (reference sequence). The V end was cut by 3 bases, the J end by 7 bases, with 14 bases between. The CDR3 consists of 14 residues. The CDR3 here is CASSFRQGWNTQYF. Written as DNA, the CDR3 is TGTGCCAGCAGCTTTCGGCAGGGTTGGAATACGCAGTATTTT. Together with reference TRBV7-9 and TRBJ2-3, the CDR3 gives the full variable domain: DTGVSQNPRHKITKRGQNVTFRCDPISEHNRLYWYRQTLGQGPEFLTYFQNEAQLEKSRLLSDRFSAERPKGSFSTLEIQRTEQGDSAMYLCASSFRQGWNTQYFGPGTRLTVL.

V is TRBV9 and J is TRBJ2-1, with D perhaps being TRBD1 or TRBD2 (5 bases each). Trimming pared 4 bases from V and 5 bases from J, leaving 31 bases between. The germline V gene encodes CDR1 SGDLS and CDR2 YYNGEE. The CDR3 consists of 20 residues. CDR3 amino acids: CASSSNRGEGPSSFHNEQFF. The CDR3 coding sequence is TGTGCCAGCAGCTCAAACCGAGGGGAAGGACCCTCTTCTTTCCACAATGAGCAGTTCTTC.

This chain uses TRBV18 with TRBJ1-3, with 10 positions matching TRBD1. CDR1 is KGHSH and CDR2 is LQKENI in the germline V gene. The CDR3 loop spans 15 amino acids. V was clipped by 0 bases and J by 7 bases; unmatched bases: 3. The CDR3 sequence is CASSPPGQGYNTIYF. In DNA, the CDR3 is TGTGCCAGCTCACCACCGGGACAGGGGTACAACACCATATATTTT.

In DNA, the CDR3 is TGTGCCAGCAGCCGTCGTGCCGGCGGTAGCTCCTACAATGAGCAGTTCTTC. Translated, it gives CASSRRAGGSSYNEQFF. The chain carries TRBV5-4 and TRBJ2-1, with no clear D. V was cut by 4 bases and J by 0 bases, with 17 bases left in between. This CDR3 region has 17 residues. The germline gives CDR1 SGHNT, CDR2 YYREEE (reference sequence).

This chain links TRBV18 with TRBJ1-1; 8 nucleotides agree with TRBD1. This CDR3 is 13 amino acids long. V was pared by 0 bases and J by 11 bases, with 5 bases of the junction left unmatched. The germline V gene has CDR1 KGHSH and CDR2 LQKENI. The CDR3 loop is CASSPPNRGVAFF. In DNA, the CDR3 is TGTGCCAGCTCACCACCGAACAGGGGGGTGGCTTTCTTT.

The V call is TRBV6-1, the J call TRBJ1-4, with 7 bases identical to TRBD1. The CDR3 covers 14 residues. Germline CDR1 MNHNS, CDR2 SASEGT. Trimming cost V 3 bases and J 8 bases; bases outside gene matches: 6. This CDR3 reads CASSDSTGREKLFF. The CDR3 DNA is TGTGCCAGCAGTGATTCGACAGGGAGGGAAAAACTGTTTTTT.

V and J are TRBV7-9 and TRBJ1-3; tentatively, D is TRBD1 (5 bases). V lost 1 base and J lost 4, with 14 bases in between. CDR3 size: 16 residues. CDR1 and CDR2 (germline): SEHNR, FQNEAQ (reference sequence). This CDR3 reads CASSLGRGPGGNTIYF. In DNA, the CDR3 is TGTGCCAGCAGCTTAGGGAGGGGCCCTGGCGGAAACACCATATATTTT.

The DNA of the CDR3 is TGTGCCAGCAGGGAGGGGAAAGGAGAAGCTTTCTTT. It translates to CASREGKGEAFF. V gene TRBV28 combines with J gene TRBJ1-1, with D possibly matching TRBD1 (5 bases). V dropped 6 bases and J dropped 8 bases, with 13 bases sitting between them. CDR3 length equals 12 residues. The germline CDR1 and CDR2 sequences are MDHEN and SYDVKM.

V usage is TRBV6-2 or TRBV6-3 and J usage is TRBJ2-7; a possible D gene is TRBD2 (6 bases). The CDR3 loop spans 18 amino acids. The germline V gene encodes CDR1 MNHEY and CDR2 SVGEGT. The V and J ends lost 5 bases and 0 bases respectively, with 23 bases between them. The CDR3, as DNA: TGTGCCAGCAGTCATAACCTCAATGCGGGACGGAGCTCCTACGAGCAGTACTTC. Translating it yields CASSHNLNAGRSSYEQYF.